This T cell receptor beta chain stems from a study of graft-versus-host responses after intestinal transplantation. Regarding the study as a whole: Recipient bone marrow held GvH clones, some seen earlier in ileum or blood.

The method was immunoSEQ multiplex PCR; TCRdb's version includes in-frame clones alone and lacks a portion of them. The sample consists of 99,000 or so clones, over 75% of them appearing once. A remark on this clone: Antigen specificity is unknown.

The V end was cut by 7 bases, the J end by 3 bases, with 18 bases between. The CDR3 has 15 residues. CDR1 and CDR2 from the germline V gene are SGHDT and YYEEEE. The TCR originated in a human donor who received an intestinal transplant. The chain combines TRBV5-6 with TRBJ2-3, with D possibly being TRBD2 (6 bases). Sample: unstimulated CD4+ T cells sorted from spleen or lymph node cells, taken before intestinal transplant. The CDR3 is CASWTEGLGTDTQYF. The CDR3 DNA reads TGTGCCAGCTGGACGGAGGGCCTAGGGACAGATACGCAGTATTTT.